This record concerns one T cell receptor (beta chain) sequence. What it binds is unknown. This sample was taken from a study of PD-L1 blockade in urothelial cancer. Study context: Atezolizumab (1,200 mg intravenously every 3 weeks) began in 2014 for patients. About 85% of the 29 patients were men with bladder-origin urothelial cancer. Investigators checked blood 3 weeks (second dose) and 6 weeks after treatment start. Study conclusions and caveats: TCR clonality was measured in pretreatment peripheral blood. Clonality below the median predicted better survival.

Germline V gene sequence: CDR1 SGHKS, CDR2 YYEKEE (reference sequence). The CDR3 length is 14 residues. Trimming shortened V by 0 bases and J by 1 base, and 8 bases separated the two germline ends. Described time point: pretreatment peripheral blood. Produced via immunoSEQ multiplex PCR; TCRdb's table is partial and in-frame only. The sample has about 74,000 clones, about 90% seen once; the top ten hold over 4%. The sample was PBMCs, taken around atezolizumab (anti-PD-L1) treatment. This sequence originates from a man aged 70 or older with urothelial cancer. V and J are TRBV5-5 and TRBJ2-7, with D tentatively TRBD1 (5 bases). The CDR3 reads CASSLAQGSYEQYF. CDR3 coding DNA: TGTGCCAGCAGCTTGGCCCAGGGATCCTACGAGCAGTACTTC.